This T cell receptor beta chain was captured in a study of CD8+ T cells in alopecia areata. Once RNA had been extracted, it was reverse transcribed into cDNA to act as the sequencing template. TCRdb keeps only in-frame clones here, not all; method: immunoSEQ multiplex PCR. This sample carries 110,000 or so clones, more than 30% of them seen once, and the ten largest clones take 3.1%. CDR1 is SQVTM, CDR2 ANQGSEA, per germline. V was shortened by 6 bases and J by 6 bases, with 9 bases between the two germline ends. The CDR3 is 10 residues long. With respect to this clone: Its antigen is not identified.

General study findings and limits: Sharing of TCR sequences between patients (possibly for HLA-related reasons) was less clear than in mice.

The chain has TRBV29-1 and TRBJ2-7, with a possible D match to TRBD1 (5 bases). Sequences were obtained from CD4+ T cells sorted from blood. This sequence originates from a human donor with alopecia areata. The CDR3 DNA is TGCAGCGTCAGGGAATTCGAGCAGTACTTC. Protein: CSVREFEQYF.